The present T cell receptor beta chain was sequenced within a study of blood T cell repertoires in COVID-19 (dated by TCRdb to the early 2020s). For the study in its entirety: Collaborator samples came from the United States, Italy and Spain and covered acute and convalescent phases of COVID-19. The prospective study material was composed of cDNA or gDNA derived from T cells, B-cell-depleted T cells, or PBMCs. Subjects who had been exposed to COVID-19, were actively infected with it, or had recovered from it provided the deeply sampled blood TCRbeta repertoires that made up the dataset. The repertoires were released in a freely available public database meant as a resource for research on the immune response to SARS-CoV-2. The samples were drawn from two sources: the first 160 participants of the ongoing ImmuneRACE study, and some 1,300 subjects contributed by 6 global collaborators. Sample metadata almost always included a de-identified subject ID, COVID-19 status, age in years and sex. Where available, HLA class I and class II types were taken from metadata supplied by the sample provider and were not determined by assay-based typing. The investigation overall reported the following: The amount of clinical and demographic metadata varied by source and participant and was provided uncurated.

Collaborating institutions collected whole blood in K2EDTA tubes following their own protocols. For TCRbeta analysis, collaborator samples were shipped as frozen whole blood, as isolated PBMCs, or as DNA extracted from either sample type. Notes on this clone: Its cognate antigen has yet to be identified. Within one base of it there is no much larger clone, and no base qualities were kept.

TCRbeta CDR3 regions were amplified from genomic DNA by means of the immunoSEQ Assay, a bias-controlled multiplex PCR. The original methods were these. Within the assay, amplification of reference gene primers was used to estimate how many nucleated cells each sample contained. To quantify the absolute abundance of each unique TCRbeta CDR3 rearrangement, sequence reads were collapsed and filtered. For each sample, productive Simpson clonality was calculated by taking the square root of Simpson's diversity index across productive rearrangements. As stored in TCRdb, this immuneACCESS dataset retains in-frame rearrangements with V and J assigned. A fraction of the clones does not appear; measured against another copy, unresolved V genes explain less than half of the discrepancy, and the remainder lacks a known reason. V, J and clone size reflect that table, while D and trimming were determined from the DNA. A total of 50,000 or so clones appear in this sample, more than 85% of them only once. The biggest ten clones account for 15% to 20% of the sample.

The germline V gene (reference sequence) supplies CDR1 LGHDT and CDR2 YNNKEL. At the junction V is shortened by 8 bases and J by 4 bases; bases outside the gene matches: 5. From its cysteine to its phenylalanine, the CDR3 spans 13 amino acids. Here the CDR3 DNA is all that survives: 39 bases in frame from base 1. Material: peripheral blood. This clonotype originated in a human donor with active COVID-19. The donor label of this sample is uncertain. The chain is encoded by TRBV3-1 (or the pseudogene TRBV3-2) joined to TRBJ1-1; 9 bases in the middle match TRBD1. CDR3 region: CASRQGGATEAFF. The DNA sequence is given as TGTGCCAGCCGACAGGGGGGTGCCACTGAAGCTTTCTTT.